A single sample gave rise to the 25 T cell receptor beta chains below, sequenced in a study of shared clonotypes between healthy human individuals. Profiling relied on immunoSEQ multiplex PCR, and the TCRdb table lists in-frame clones only, not all of them. The sample records 2 million to 2.5 million clones, around 95% being singletons. Material: naive CD4+ T cells sorted from blood. The subset here: CD45RA+ positively selected. The receptor set was obtained from a man younger than 30 in good health.

The genes are TRBV7-5 and TRBJ2-7. TRBV7-5 is reported as a pseudogene. The CDR3 sequence is 15 residues long. CDR3 sequence reads: CARSLPLTNSYEQYF. For the CDR3, the DNA is TGTGCCAGAAGCTTACCTCTTACGAACTCCTACGAGCAGTACTTC.

J is TRBJ2-7 and V is TRBV5-1, with a tentative D call TRBD1 (6 bases). The CDR3 totals 15 residues. The V and J ends lost 4 bases and 1 base respectively, with 15 bases between them. Germline values: CDR1 SGHRS, CDR2 YFSETQ. CDR3 region: CASSLYWDKSYEQYF. The CDR3 DNA is TGCGCCAGCAGCCTTTATTGGGACAAATCCTACGAGCAGTACTTC.

The V and J genes are TRBV5-1 and TRBJ2-7, with 12 nucleotides matching TRBD2. The CDR3 loop spans 15 amino acids. V was clipped by 5 bases and J by 6 bases; unmatched bases: 9. Germline-derived CDR1 and CDR2 are SGHRS and YFSETQ. CDR3 nucleotides: TGCGCCAGCAGTCTCCCGACTAGCGGGAGAAGCGAGCAGTACTTC. Protein: CASSLPTSGRSEQYF.

A remark on this clone: This sample also contains other DNA sequences that code for the same CDR3. The V gene is TRBV5-1, the J gene TRBJ2-1; 9 positions match TRBD1. CDR1 SGHRS and CDR2 YFSETQ come from the germline V gene. After removal of 4 bases from V and 3 bases from J, the junction contained 5 bases not matched to a gene. The CDR3 is made up of 15 amino acids. The CDR3 coding sequence is TGCGCCAGCAGCCCGGGACAGGGCGGCTACAATGAGCAGTTCTTC. Amino acid sequence: CASSPGQGGYNEQFF.

Points on this clone: Different DNA sequences within this sample yield the same CDR3. The chain carries TRBV2 and TRBJ1-5; the D is unclear. Per the germline V gene, CDR1 is SNHLY and CDR2 is FYNNEI. This CDR3 region has 15 residues. V lost 1 base and J 1 base, leaving 8 bases between the germline ends. CDR3 sequence (DNA): TGTGCCAGCAGTGAAGAAGGGTTGAGCAATCAGCCCCAGCATTTT. Translated: CASSEEGLSNQPQHF.

Of note for this clone: The junction departs from the called germline gene at one end, perhaps through a read error. The chain joins TRBV7-7 to TRBJ1-3; D unclear. CDR1 is SSHAT, CDR2 FNYEAQ, per germline (reference sequence). This CDR3 comprises 17 residues. CDR3 sequence reads: CASSLDDTLTPGNTIYF. The CDR3 DNA reads as TGTGCTAGCAGCTTAGACGATACATTAACACCTGGAAACACCATATATTTT.

About this clone: The same CDR3 arises from other DNA sequences in this sample as well. The chain links TRBV18 to TRBJ2-7, with D hard to call. V was shortened by 3 bases and J by 0 bases, with 6 bases between the two germline ends. Per the germline V gene, CDR1 is KGHSH and CDR2 is LQKENI. CDR3 size: 13 residues. The CDR3 reads CASSPMSSYEQYF. In DNA, the CDR3 is TGTGCCAGCTCACCGATGAGCTCCTACGAGCAGTACTTC.

The V call is TRBV6-6, the J call TRBJ2-5; 9 bases align to TRBD1. Looked up from germline, CDR1 is MNHNY and CDR2 is SVGAGI (reference sequence). The CDR3 covers 15 residues. Losses at the gene ends were 4 bases for V and 3 bases for J; bases not matched to a gene: 6. The CDR3 nucleotides read TGTGCCAGCAGTTCAGGGACAGGGAGGGAAGAGACCCAGTACTTC. It is translated as CASSSGTGREETQYF.

The chain joins TRBV6-1 to TRBJ1-6; D is possibly TRBD1 (6 bases). Germline CDR1 and CDR2: MNHNS and SASEGT. The CDR3 spans 15 residues. V dropped 6 bases and J dropped 6 bases, with 15 bases sitting between them. The CDR3 sequence: CASSPQGVGNSPLHF. CDR3 nucleotide sequence: TGTGCCAGCAGCCCACAGGGCGTCGGTAATTCACCCCTCCACTTT.

About this clone: The same CDR3 also results from other DNA sequences found in this sample. The chain is built from TRBV18 and TRBJ2-7; 12 positions agree with TRBD2. Unmatched junction bases numbered 3, after V lost 3 bases and J lost 3 bases. CDR1 is KGHSH, CDR2 LQKENI, per germline. This CDR3 region has 15 residues. CDR3 protein: CASSPTSGSLYEQYF. The CDR3 nucleotides read TGTGCCAGCTCACCGACTAGCGGGAGCCTCTACGAGCAGTACTTC.

The V gene is TRBV28, the J gene TRBJ1-5; TRBD1 agrees at 7 bases. V lost 8 bases and J lost 1; bases outside the gene matches: 2. The CDR3 extends over 13 amino acids. In germline, CDR1 is MDHEN, CDR2 SYDVKM. As DNA, the CDR3 is TGTGCCAGCGGGGGACAGAGCAATCAGCCCCAGCATTTT. Translating gives CASGGQSNQPQHF.

The genes are TRBV28 and TRBJ1-4, with a weak D call TRBD1 (6 bases). In germline, CDR1 is MDHEN, CDR2 SYDVKM. With 6 bases removed from V and 1 base from J, the gap between germline ends came to 15 bases. The CDR3 spans 16 residues. The CDR3 reads CASSRDPTGTNEKLFF. As DNA, the CDR3 is TGTGCCAGCAGCCGAGACCCGACAGGAACTAATGAAAAACTGTTTTTT.

The chain couples TRBV11-2 to TRBJ1-6, with TRBD1 as a possible D gene (5 bases). Trimming pared 1 base from V and 6 bases from J, leaving 13 bases between. Germline CDR1 reads SGHAT; CDR2 reads FQNNGV. The length of the CDR3 is 16 residues. CDR3 sequence reads: CASSLGPDRPNSPLHF. CDR3 sequence (DNA): TGTGCCAGCAGCTTAGGACCCGACAGACCTAATTCACCCCTCCACTTT. The variable domain in full, completed from reference TRBV11-2 and TRBJ1-6, reads EAGVAQSPRYKIIEKRQSVAFWCNPISGHATLYWYQQILGQGPKLLIQFQNNGVVDDSQLPKDRFSAERLKGVDSTLKIQPAKLEDSAVYLCASSLGPDRPNSPLHFGNGTRLTVT.

This chain links TRBV5-1 with TRBJ1-6; D perhaps matches TRBD1 (5 bases). The germline V gene has CDR1 SGHRS and CDR2 YFSETQ. CDR3 length: 15 residues. V dropped 5 bases and J dropped 7 bases, with 16 bases sitting between them. The CDR3 here is CASRAGPQENSPLHF. The CDR3 nucleotides are TGCGCCAGCAGGGCGGGTCCACAGGAAAATTCACCCCTCCACTTT.

The CDR3 protein is CASSPSGRGYQETQYF. The CDR3, as DNA: TGTGCCAGCAGTCCATCGGGGCGGGGGTACCAAGAGACCCAGTACTTC. This chain links TRBV28 with TRBJ2-5, with TRBD2 identical over 7 bases. Germline CDR1 and CDR2: MDHEN and SYDVKM. This CDR3 spans 16 amino acids. V lost 5 bases, J lost 0 bases, and 9 bases stayed unmatched.

The rearrangement links TRBV9 to TRBJ2-3, with TRBD2 as a possible D gene (6 bases). This CDR3 has 15 amino acids. Germline lookup yields CDR1 SGDLS and CDR2 YYNGEE. Trimming took off 0 bases at V and 5 bases at J, with 13 bases between the two ends. CDR3 in amino acids: CASSVVETRQDTQYF. DNA of the CDR3: TGTGCCAGCAGCGTAGTTGAGACTAGGCAAGATACGCAGTATTTT.

This clone was detected only once. The V call is TRBV7-3, the J call TRBJ2-7, with D possibly matching TRBD2 (5 bases). The CDR3 spans 13 residues. From germline, CDR1 is SGHTA and CDR2 FQGTGA. Trimming shortened V by 2 bases and J by 7 bases, and 12 bases separated the two germline ends. The CDR3 protein is CASSLGPGMEQYF. The CDR3 DNA follows: TGTGCCAGCAGCTTAGGACCGGGGATGGAGCAGTACTTC. Full variable domain (rest looked up from reference TRBV7-3 and TRBJ2-7): GAGVSQTPSNKVTEKGKYVELRCDPISGHTALYWYRQSLGQGPEFLIYFQGTGAADDSGLPNDRFFAVRPEGSVSTLKIQRTERGDSAVYLCASSLGPGMEQYFGPGTRLTVT.

V is TRBV18 and J is TRBJ2-3; D ambiguous. The CDR3 consists of 13 residues. Between the trimmed V and J ends, which lost 4 bases and 0 bases, there was a span of 5 bases. Per the germline V gene, CDR1 is KGHSH and CDR2 is LQKENI. The CDR3 sequence is CASSRLSTDTQYF. The CDR3 DNA follows: TGTGCCAGCTCACGGCTTAGCACAGATACGCAGTATTTT.

In its sample, this clone was seen once. The chain has TRBV6-1 and TRBJ1-1; TRBD1 aligns across 8 bases. Germline CDR1 MNHNS, CDR2 SASEGT. The CDR3 is made up of 16 amino acids. V shed 3 bases and J 1 base; nucleotides not matched to a gene: 7. The CDR3: CASSDGLGTGNTEAFF. In DNA, the CDR3 is TGTGCCAGCAGTGATGGCCTCGGGACAGGGAACACTGAAGCTTTCTTT.

The chain has TRBV28 and TRBJ2-3; TRBD2 matches 7 bases. V lost 5 bases, J lost 1 base, and 6 bases stayed unmatched. CDR1 and CDR2 (germline): MDHEN, SYDVKM. CDR3 size: 15 residues. DNA of the CDR3: TGTGCCAGCAGTGACGGGGGGTTGGGCACAGATACGCAGTATTTT. Translation gives CASSDGGLGTDTQYF.

This clone appeared a single time. The CDR3 DNA is TGTGCCAGCAGTTACTCGGGCTACTACAATGAGCAGTTCTTC. Protein sequence: CASSYSGYYNEQFF. The gene calls are TRBV6-5 and TRBJ2-1, with D unclear. The CDR3 consists of 14 residues. Germline CDR1 is MNHEY and CDR2 is SVGAGI. The germline V and J ends were trimmed by 0 bases and 3 bases, with 6 bases remaining between them.

The chain recombines TRBV5-5 with TRBJ2-7, with 9 bases identical to TRBD1. V gave up 3 bases and J gave up 2 bases; unmatched junction bases: 3. The CDR3 is 14 residues long. Germline V gene data show CDR1 as SGHKS and CDR2 as YYEKEE (reference sequence). CDR3 loop: CASSWDRVAYEQYF. For the CDR3, the DNA is TGTGCCAGCAGCTGGGACAGGGTGGCCTACGAGCAGTACTTC.

The V and J genes are TRBV13 and TRBJ1-1; perhaps TRBD1 as D (5 bases). Germline-derived CDR1 and CDR2 are PRHDT and FYEKMQ (reference sequence). The CDR3 covers 15 residues. V gave up 7 bases and J gave up 1 base, with 16 bases separating them. CDR3 in amino acids: CASNTAGTGNTEAFF. CDR3 bases: TGTGCCAGCAACACGGCGGGGACGGGGAACACTGAAGCTTTCTTT.

The chain joins TRBV5-1 to TRBJ2-3; the D is unclear. Germline assignment: CDR1 SGHRS and CDR2 YFSETQ. V shed 4 bases and J shed 4 bases, with 13 bases lying between them. The CDR3 has 14 amino acids. The CDR3 sequence is CASSKIYIADTQYF. The CDR3 DNA sequence: TGCGCCAGCAGCAAAATCTATATTGCAGATACGCAGTATTTT.

The chain recombines TRBV11-2 with TRBJ2-3; 14 positions agree with TRBD2. The CDR3 is 19 residues long. CDR1 and CDR2 (germline): SGHAT, FQNNGV. V was clipped by 0 bases and J by 0 bases; unmatched bases: 5. As DNA, the CDR3 is TGTGCCAGCAGCTTAGAGAGGACTAGCGGGAGGCCTAGCACAGATACGCAGTATTTT. Its translation is CASSLERTSGRPSTDTQYF. Together with reference TRBV11-2 and TRBJ2-3, the CDR3 gives the full variable domain: EAGVAQSPRYKIIEKRQSVAFWCNPISGHATLYWYQQILGQGPKLLIQFQNNGVVDDSQLPKDRFSAERLKGVDSTLKIQPAKLEDSAVYLCASSLERTSGRPSTDTQYFGPGTRLTVL.